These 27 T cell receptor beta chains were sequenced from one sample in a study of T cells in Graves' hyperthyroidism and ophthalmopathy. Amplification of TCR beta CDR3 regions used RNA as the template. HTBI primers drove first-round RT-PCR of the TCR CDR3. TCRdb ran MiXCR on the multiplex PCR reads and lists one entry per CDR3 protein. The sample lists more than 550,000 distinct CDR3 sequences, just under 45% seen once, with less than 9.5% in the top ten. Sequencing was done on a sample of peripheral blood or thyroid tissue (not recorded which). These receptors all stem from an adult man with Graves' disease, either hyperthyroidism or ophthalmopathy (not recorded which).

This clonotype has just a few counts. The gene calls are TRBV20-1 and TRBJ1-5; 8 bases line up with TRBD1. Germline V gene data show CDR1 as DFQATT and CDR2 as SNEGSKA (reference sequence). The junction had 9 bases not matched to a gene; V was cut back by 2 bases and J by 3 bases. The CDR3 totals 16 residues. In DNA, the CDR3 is TGCAGTGCTAGACGACGGACAGGGCAACTCAATCAGCCCCAGCATTTT. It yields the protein CSARRRTGQLNQPQHF.

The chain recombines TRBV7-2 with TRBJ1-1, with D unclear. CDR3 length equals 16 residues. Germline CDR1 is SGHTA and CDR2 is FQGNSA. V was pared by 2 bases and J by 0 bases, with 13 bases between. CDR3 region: CASSLLLENMNTEAFF. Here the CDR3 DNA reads TGTGCCAGCAGCTTATTGCTGGAGAACATGAACACTGAAGCTTTCTTT.

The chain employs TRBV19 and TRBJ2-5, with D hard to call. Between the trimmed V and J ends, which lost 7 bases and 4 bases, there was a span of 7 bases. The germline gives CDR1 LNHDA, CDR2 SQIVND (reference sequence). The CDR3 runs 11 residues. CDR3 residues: CASIFGETQYF. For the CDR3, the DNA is TGTGCCAGTATATTTGGAGAGACCCAGTACTTC.

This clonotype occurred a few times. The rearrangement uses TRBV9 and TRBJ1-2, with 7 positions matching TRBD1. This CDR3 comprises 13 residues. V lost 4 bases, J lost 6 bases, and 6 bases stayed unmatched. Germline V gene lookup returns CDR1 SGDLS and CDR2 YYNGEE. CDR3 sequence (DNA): TGTGCCAGCAGCCCACAGGGGAGGGATGGCTACACCTTC. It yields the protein CASSPQGRDGYTF.

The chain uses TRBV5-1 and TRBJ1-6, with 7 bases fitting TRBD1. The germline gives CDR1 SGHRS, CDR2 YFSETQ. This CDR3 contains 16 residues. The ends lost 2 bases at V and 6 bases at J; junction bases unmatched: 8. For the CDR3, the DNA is TGCGCCAGCAGCTTCCTGACAGGGACTCCTAATTCACCCCTCCACTTT. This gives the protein CASSFLTGTPNSPLHF. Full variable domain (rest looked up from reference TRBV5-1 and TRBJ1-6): KAGVTQTPRYLIKTRGQQVTLSCSPISGHRSVSWYQQTPGQGLQFLFEYFSETQRNKGNFPGRFSGRQFSNSRSEMNVSTLELGDSALYLCASSFLTGTPNSPLHFGNGTRLTVT.

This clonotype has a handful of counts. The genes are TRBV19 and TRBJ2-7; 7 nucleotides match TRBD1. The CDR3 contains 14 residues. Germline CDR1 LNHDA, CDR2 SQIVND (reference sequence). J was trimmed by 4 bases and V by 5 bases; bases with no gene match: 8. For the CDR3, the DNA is TGTGCCAGTAGTGACCATACAGGGGAATACGAGCAGTACTTC. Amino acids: CASSDHTGEYEQYF.

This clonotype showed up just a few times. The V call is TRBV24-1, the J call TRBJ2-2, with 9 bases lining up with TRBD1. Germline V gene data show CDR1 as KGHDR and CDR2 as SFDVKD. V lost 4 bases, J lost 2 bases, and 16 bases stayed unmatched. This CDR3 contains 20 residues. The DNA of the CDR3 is TGTGCCACCAGTGACCAGGTCCCGGGACAGGGAATGGCTAACACCGGGGAGCTGTTTTTT. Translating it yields CATSDQVPGQGMANTGELFF.

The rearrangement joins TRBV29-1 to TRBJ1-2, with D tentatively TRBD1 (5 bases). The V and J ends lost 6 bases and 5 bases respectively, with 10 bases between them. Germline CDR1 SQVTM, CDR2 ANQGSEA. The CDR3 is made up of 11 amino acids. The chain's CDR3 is CSVRDLYGYTF. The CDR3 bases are TGCAGCGTACGGGACCTATATGGCTACACCTTC. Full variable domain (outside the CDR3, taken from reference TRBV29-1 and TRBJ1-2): SAVISQKPSRDICQRGTSLTIQCQVDSQVTMMFWYRQQPGQSLTLIATANQGSEATYESGFVIDKFPISRPNLTFSTLTVSNMSPEDSSIYLCSVRDLYGYTFGSGTRLTVV.

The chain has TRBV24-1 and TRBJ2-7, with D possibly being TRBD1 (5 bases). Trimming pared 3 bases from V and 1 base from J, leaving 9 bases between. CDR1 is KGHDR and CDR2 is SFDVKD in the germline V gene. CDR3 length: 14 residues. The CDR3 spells CATSDTQASYEQYF. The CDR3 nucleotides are TGTGCCACCAGTGATACACAGGCTTCCTACGAGCAGTACTTC.

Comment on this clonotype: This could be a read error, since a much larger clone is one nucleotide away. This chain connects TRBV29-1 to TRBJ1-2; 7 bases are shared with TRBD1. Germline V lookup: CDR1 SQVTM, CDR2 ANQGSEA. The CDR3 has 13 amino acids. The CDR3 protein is CSVETGENCGYTF. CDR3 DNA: TGCAGCGTTGAAACAGGGGAAAACTGTGGCTACACCTTC.

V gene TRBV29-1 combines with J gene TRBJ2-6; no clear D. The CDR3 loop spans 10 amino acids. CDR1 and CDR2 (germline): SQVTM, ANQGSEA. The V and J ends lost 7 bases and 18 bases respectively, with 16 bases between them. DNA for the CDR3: TGCAGCGCGTCGGGCCTCGGAGAGACTTTC. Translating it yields CSASGLGETF.

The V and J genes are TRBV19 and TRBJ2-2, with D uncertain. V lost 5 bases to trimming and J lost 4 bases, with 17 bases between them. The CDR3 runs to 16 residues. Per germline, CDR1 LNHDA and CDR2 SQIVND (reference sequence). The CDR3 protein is CASSSSTRTGTGELFF. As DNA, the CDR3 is TGTGCCAGTAGTTCATCGACCCGAACCGGCACCGGGGAGCTGTTTTTT.

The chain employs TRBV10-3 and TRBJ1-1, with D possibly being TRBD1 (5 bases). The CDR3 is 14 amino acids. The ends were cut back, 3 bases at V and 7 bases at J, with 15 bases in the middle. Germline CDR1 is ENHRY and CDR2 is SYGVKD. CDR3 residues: CAISDMGLGVEAFF. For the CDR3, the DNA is TGTGCCATCAGTGATATGGGACTAGGGGTTGAAGCTTTCTTT.

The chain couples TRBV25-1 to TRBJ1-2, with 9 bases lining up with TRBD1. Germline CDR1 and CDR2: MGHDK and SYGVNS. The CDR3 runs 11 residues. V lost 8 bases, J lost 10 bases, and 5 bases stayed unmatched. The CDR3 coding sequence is TGTGCCAGCGTGGGACAGGGCGACTACACCTTC. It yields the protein CASVGQGDYTF.

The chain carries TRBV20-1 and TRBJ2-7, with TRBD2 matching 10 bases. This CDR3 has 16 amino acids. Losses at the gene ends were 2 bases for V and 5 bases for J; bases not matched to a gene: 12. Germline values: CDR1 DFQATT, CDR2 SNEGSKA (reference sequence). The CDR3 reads CSARRTSGWSGDEQYF. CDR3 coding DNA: TGCAGTGCTAGAAGGACTAGCGGATGGAGTGGAGACGAGCAGTACTTC.

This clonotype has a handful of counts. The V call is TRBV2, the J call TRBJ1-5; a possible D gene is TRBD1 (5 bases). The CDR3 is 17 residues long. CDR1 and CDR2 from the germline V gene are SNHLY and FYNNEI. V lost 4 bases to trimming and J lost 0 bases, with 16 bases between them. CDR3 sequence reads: CASSARFSGSSNQPQHF. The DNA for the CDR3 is TGTGCCAGCAGTGCCCGTTTCTCAGGGAGTAGCAATCAGCCCCAGCATTTT. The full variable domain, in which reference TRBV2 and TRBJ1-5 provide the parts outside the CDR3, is EPEVTQTPSHQVTQMGQEVILRCVPISNHLYFYWYRQILGQKVEFLVSFYNNEISEKSEIFDDQFSVERPDGSNFTLKIRSTKLEDSAMYFCASSARFSGSSNQPQHFGDGTRLSIL.

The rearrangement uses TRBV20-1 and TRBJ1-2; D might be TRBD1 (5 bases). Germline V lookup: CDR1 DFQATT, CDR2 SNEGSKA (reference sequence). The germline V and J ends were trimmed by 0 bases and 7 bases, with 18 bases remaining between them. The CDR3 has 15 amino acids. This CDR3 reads CSARDNGGRTGGYTF. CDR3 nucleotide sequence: TGCAGTGCTAGAGATAACGGGGGACGTACGGGTGGCTACACCTTC.

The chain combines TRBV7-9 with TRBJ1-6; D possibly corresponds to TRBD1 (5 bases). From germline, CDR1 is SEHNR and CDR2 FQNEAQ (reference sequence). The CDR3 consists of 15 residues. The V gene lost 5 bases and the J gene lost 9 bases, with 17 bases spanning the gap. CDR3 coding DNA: TGTGCCAGCAGCCGGACCGGGACTGGATCTTCACCCCTCCACTTT. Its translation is CASSRTGTGSSPLHF.

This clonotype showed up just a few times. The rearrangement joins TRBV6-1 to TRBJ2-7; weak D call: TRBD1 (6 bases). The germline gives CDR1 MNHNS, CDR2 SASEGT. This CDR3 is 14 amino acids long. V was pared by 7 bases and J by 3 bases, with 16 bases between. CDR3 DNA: TGTGCCAGCAATGAGGGGGTAGGTGTCTACGAGCAGTACTTC. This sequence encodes CASNEGVGVYEQYF.

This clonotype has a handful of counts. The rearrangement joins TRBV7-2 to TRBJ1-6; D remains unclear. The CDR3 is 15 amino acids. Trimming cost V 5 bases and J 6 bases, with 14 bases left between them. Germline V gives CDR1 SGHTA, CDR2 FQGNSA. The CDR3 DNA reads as TGTGCCAGCAGCCAAGAGCGACTGGGTAATTCACCCCTCCACTTT. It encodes CASSQERLGNSPLHF.

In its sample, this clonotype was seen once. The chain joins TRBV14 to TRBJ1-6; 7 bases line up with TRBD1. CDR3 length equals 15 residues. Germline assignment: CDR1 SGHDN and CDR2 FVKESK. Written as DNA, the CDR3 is TGTGCTAGAGATCTAGGGACAGATGATAATTCACCCCTCCACTTT. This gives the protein CARDLGTDDNSPLHF.

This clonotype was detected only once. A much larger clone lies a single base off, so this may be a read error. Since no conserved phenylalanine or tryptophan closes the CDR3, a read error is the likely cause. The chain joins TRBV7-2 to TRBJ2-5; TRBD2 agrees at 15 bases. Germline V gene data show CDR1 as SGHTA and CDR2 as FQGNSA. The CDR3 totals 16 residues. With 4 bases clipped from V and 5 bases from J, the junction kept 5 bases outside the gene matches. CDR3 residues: CASSYGLAGGWETQYI. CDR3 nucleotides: TGTGCCAGCAGCTACGGACTAGCGGGGGGGTGGGAGACCCAGTACATC.

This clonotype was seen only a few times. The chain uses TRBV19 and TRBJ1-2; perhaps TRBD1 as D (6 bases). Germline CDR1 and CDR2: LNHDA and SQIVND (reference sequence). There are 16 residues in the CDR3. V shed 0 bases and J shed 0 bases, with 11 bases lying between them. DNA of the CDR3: TGTGCCAGTAGTATAGACAGGGGACAAGCTAACTATGGCTACACCTTC. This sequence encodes CASSIDRGQANYGYTF.

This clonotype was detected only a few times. The CDR3 coding sequence is TGTGCCAGCAGTTTGGAGGGGGTAGGCTCTGAAGCTTTCTTT. Residues: CASSLEGVGSEAFF. The chain is built from TRBV12-3 or TRBV12-4 and TRBJ1-1; weak D call: TRBD1 (6 bases). V was clipped by 3 bases and J by 6 bases, with 14 bases between them. The CDR3 is 14 amino acids.

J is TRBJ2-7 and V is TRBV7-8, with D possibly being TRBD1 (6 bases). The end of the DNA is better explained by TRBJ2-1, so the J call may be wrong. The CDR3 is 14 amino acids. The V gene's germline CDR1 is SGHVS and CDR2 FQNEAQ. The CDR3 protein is CASSLGQAYNEQFF. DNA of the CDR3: TGTGCCAGCAGCTTAGGACAGGCCTACAATGAGCAGTTCTTC.

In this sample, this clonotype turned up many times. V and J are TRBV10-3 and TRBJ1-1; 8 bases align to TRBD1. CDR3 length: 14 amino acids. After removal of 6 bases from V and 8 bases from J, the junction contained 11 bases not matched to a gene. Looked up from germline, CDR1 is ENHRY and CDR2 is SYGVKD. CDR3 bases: TGTGCCATCAGCCAGACAGGGGCAAGATCCGAAGCTTTCTTT. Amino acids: CAISQTGARSEAFF.

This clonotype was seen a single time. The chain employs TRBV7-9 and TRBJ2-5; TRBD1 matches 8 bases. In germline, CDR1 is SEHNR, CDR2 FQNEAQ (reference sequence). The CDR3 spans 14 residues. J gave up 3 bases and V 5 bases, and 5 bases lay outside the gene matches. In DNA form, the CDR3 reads TGTGCCAGCAGCGGATCGGACAGGGAAGAGACCCAGTACTTC. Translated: CASSGSDREETQYF.